Below, 24 T cell receptor beta chains from the same sample are listed, as sequenced in a study of cytomegalovirus exposure and HLA in healthy donors. It was with 60 Vbeta and 13 Jbeta primers that the PCR ran. Here immunoSEQ multiplex PCR was the method, and the copy in TCRdb shows in-frame clones only, minus some. Of about 150,000 clones listed, about four fifths are singletons. The sequencing sample was made of PBMCs. The receptors come from a young man in good health.

The chain uses TRBV4-2 and TRBJ2-2, with D possibly matching TRBD1 (6 bases). The V end lost 4 bases, the J end lost 3 bases, and 9 bases lay between the germline ends. Germline V gene data show CDR1 as LGHNA and CDR2 as YNFKEQ. The CDR3 consists of 14 residues. The CDR3 coding sequence is TGTGCCAGCAGCCCCAGGGGAGACACCGGGGAGCTGTTTTTT. Protein product: CASSPRGDTGELFF.

V is TRBV7-3 and J is TRBJ1-2; D call uncertain. This CDR3 contains 13 residues. CDR1 and CDR2 (germline): SGHTA, FQGTGA. Trimming shortened V by 1 base and J by 4 bases, and 7 bases separated the two germline ends. DNA of the CDR3: TGTGCCAGCAGCTTAAGTACGGGCTATGGCTACACCTTC. This translates into CASSLSTGYGYTF.

In the case of this clone: At one boundary the junction diverges from the germline segment, which might be a read error. V and J are TRBV7-9 and TRBJ2-7; the D gene is possibly TRBD1 (5 bases). CDR3 length equals 14 residues. Looked up from germline, CDR1 is SEHNR and CDR2 is FQNEAQ (reference sequence). This chain's CDR3 is CSSSLQGIAYEQYF. CDR3 sequence (DNA): TGTTCCAGCAGCTTGCAGGGCATAGCCTACGAGCAGTACTTC.

This rearrangement joins TRBV30 to TRBJ1-2; tentative D call: TRBD1 (5 bases). From germline, CDR1 is GTSNPN and CDR2 SVGIG (reference sequence). With 0 bases removed from V and 3 bases from J, the gap between germline ends came to 14 bases. The CDR3 is 15 amino acids. The CDR3 spells CAWSVGGFRYYGYTF. In DNA, the CDR3 is TGTGCCTGGAGTGTCGGGGGGTTCCGGTACTATGGCTACACCTTC.

A single count supports this clone. V usage is TRBV29-1 and J usage is TRBJ1-1; D is uncertain. Germline CDR1 SQVTM, CDR2 ANQGSEA. With 6 bases removed from V and 0 bases from J, the gap between germline ends came to 8 bases. This CDR3 is 12 amino acids long. In DNA form, the CDR3 reads TGCAGCGTAGCGGACGTGAACACTGAAGCTTTCTTT. Translated, it gives CSVADVNTEAFF.

This clone was counted a few times. The J gene is TRBJ1-1, the V gene TRBV9; D ambiguous. The length of the CDR3 is 14 residues. Germline CDR1 reads SGDLS; CDR2 reads YYNGEE. The V end was cut by 0 bases, the J end by 3 bases, with 9 bases between. DNA for the CDR3: TGTGCCAGCAGCGTAGAGCCCCTTTACACTGAAGCTTTCTTT. Its protein product is CASSVEPLYTEAFF.

V gene TRBV10-1 combines with J gene TRBJ2-3; 9 positions match TRBD2. The CDR3 totals 15 residues. Germline V CDR1 and CDR2: WNHNN, SYGVQD (reference sequence). Trimming at V came to 2 bases and at J to 6 bases, leaving 6 bases not matched to a gene. CDR3 loop: CASSEAASGTDTQYF. CDR3 in DNA: TGCGCCAGCAGTGAGGCGGCTAGCGGGACGGATACGCAGTATTTT.

V gene TRBV9 combines with J gene TRBJ2-1; D not certain. CDR1 and CDR2 (germline): SGDLS, YYNGEE. The V end was cut by 4 bases, the J end by 0 bases, with 14 bases between. The CDR3 totals 16 residues. The CDR3 bases are TGTGCCAGCAGCCCCCCCGGGTGGAGCTCCTACAATGAGCAGTTCTTC. Its translation: CASSPPGWSSYNEQFF.

This chain joins TRBV5-8 and TRBJ2-5; 11 nucleotides line up with TRBD1. V trimming: 4 bases; J trimming: 2 bases; junction bases outside the gene matches: 10. The CDR3 sequence is 17 residues long. From germline, CDR1 is SGHTS and CDR2 YDEGEE. CDR3 sequence reads: CASSRGQGARGQETQYF. The DNA of the CDR3 is TGTGCCAGCAGCAGAGGACAGGGGGCAAGGGGGCAAGAGACCCAGTACTTC. Variable domain in full (rest from reference TRBV5-8 and TRBJ2-5): EAGVTQSPTHLIKTRGQQATLRCSPISGHTSVYWYQQALGLGLQFLLWYDEGEERNRGNFPPRFSGRQFPNYSSELNVNALELEDSALYLCASSRGQGARGQETQYFGPGTRLLVL.

Comment on this clone: At one end, the junction sequence differs from germline, possibly due to a read error. V gene TRBV5-5 combines with J gene TRBJ2-1, with D possibly matching TRBD1 (6 bases). The CDR3 consists of 15 residues. The germline V gene encodes CDR1 SGHKS and CDR2 YYEKEE (reference sequence). CDR3: CASSLGQSSYNEQFF. The CDR3 DNA sequence: TGTGCCAGCAGTTTGGGACAAAGCTCCTACAATGAGCAGTTCTTC.

This chain joins TRBV7-3 and TRBJ2-2; the match to TRBD1 covers 10 bases. The CDR3 is made up of 15 amino acids. The V segment lost 4 bases and the J segment 6 bases; nucleotides outside the gene matches: 5. Germline CDR1 reads SGHTA; CDR2 reads FQGTGA. CDR3 amino acids: CASSSRQGAAGELFF. The CDR3 DNA reads TGTGCCAGCAGCTCCCGACAGGGGGCGGCCGGGGAGCTGTTTTTT.

V and J are TRBV19 and TRBJ2-1; 11 bases agree with TRBD2. The germline gives CDR1 LNHDA, CDR2 SQIVND (reference sequence). With V trimmed by 6 bases and J by 4 bases, 2 bases remained unmatched. This CDR3 has 14 residues. The CDR3 spells CASRGLAAYNEQFF. CDR3 nucleotides: TGTGCCAGTAGGGGACTAGCGGCTTACAATGAGCAGTTCTTC.

The chain uses TRBV6-6 and TRBJ2-1, with D possibly TRBD2 on 5 matching bases. CDR3 size: 13 residues. V was pared by 2 bases and J by 9 bases, with 11 bases between. CDR1 is MNHNY and CDR2 is SVGAGI in the germline V gene (reference sequence). CDR3: CASSYATGSEQFF. The CDR3 DNA reads TGTGCCAGCAGTTACGCCACGGGGAGTGAGCAGTTCTTC.

This clone turned up a few times. The chain couples TRBV19 to TRBJ1-2; 7 bases map to TRBD1. J was trimmed by 5 bases and V by 6 bases; bases with no gene match: 9. The CDR3 runs 14 residues. Germline V gives CDR1 LNHDA, CDR2 SQIVND (reference sequence). DNA for the CDR3: TGTGCCAGTAGACCTACAGACAGGGAGTATGGCTACACCTTC. Translation gives CASRPTDREYGYTF. The complete variable domain, with remaining parts taken from reference TRBV19 and TRBJ1-2, reads DGGITQSPKYLFRKEGQNVTLSCEQNLNHDAMYWYRQDPGQGLRLIYYSQIVNDFQKGDIAEGYSVSREKKESFPLTVTSAQKNPTAFYLCASRPTDREYGYTFGSGTRLTVV.

V is TRBV19 and J is TRBJ1-5; TRBD1 agrees at 8 bases. Looked up from germline, CDR1 is LNHDA and CDR2 is SQIVND (reference sequence). V gave up 4 bases and J gave up 2 bases; unmatched junction bases: 7. The CDR3 has 16 residues. DNA of the CDR3: TGTGCCAGTAGTACTGATGAGGGACAGGGCAATCAGCCCCAGCATTTT. It specifies CASSTDEGQGNQPQHF.

This clone has just a few counts. This chain connects TRBV25-1 to TRBJ2-1, with a weak D call TRBD1 (5 bases). Trimming removed 4 bases at V and 7 bases at J, with 11 bases between. CDR1 and CDR2 (germline): MGHDK, SYGVNS. The CDR3 totals 13 residues. Here the CDR3 reads CASSVMPGNEQFF. CDR3 sequence (DNA): TGTGCCAGCAGTGTGATGCCAGGGAATGAGCAGTTCTTC.

The genes are TRBV13 and TRBJ2-5; the D gene is possibly TRBD2 (5 bases). This CDR3 spans 17 amino acids. V lost 0 bases and J lost 0, with 14 bases in between. Germline V gene data show CDR1 as PRHDT and CDR2 as FYEKMQ (reference sequence). The CDR3 loop is CASSLGLRGPNQETQYF. The CDR3 DNA sequence: TGTGCCAGCAGCTTAGGCCTCAGAGGGCCTAACCAAGAGACCCAGTACTTC.

The V and J genes are TRBV11-3 and TRBJ2-5, with unresolved D. The J call may be incorrect, as the DNA end agrees better with TRBJ2-7. This CDR3 spans 14 amino acids. Looked up from germline, CDR1 is SGHNT and CDR2 is YENEEA. CDR3 in amino acids: CASSPETSPYEQYF. CDR3 DNA sequence: TGTGCCAGCAGCCCAGAGACTTCCCCCTACGAGCAGTACTTC.

The table lists this clone with a count of one. This chain uses TRBV9 with TRBJ2-1; 9 bases are shared with TRBD2. Germline V CDR1 and CDR2: SGDLS, YYNGEE. The CDR3 sequence is 14 residues long. Trimming took 3 bases from V and 8 from J; bases not matched to a gene: 6. As DNA, the CDR3 is TGTGCCAGCAGCGATGGGACTAGCAGCGATGAGCAGTTCTTC. The encoded protein is CASSDGTSSDEQFF.

In this sample, this clone turned up once. The chain combines TRBV18 with TRBJ2-1; TRBD1 aligns across 7 bases. There are 15 residues in the CDR3. CDR1 KGHSH and CDR2 LQKENI come from the germline V gene. V was clipped by 3 bases and J by 5 bases; unmatched bases: 7. DNA of the CDR3: TGTGCCAGCTCACCCACCATGGGACAGAACAATGAGCAGTTCTTC. It yields the protein CASSPTMGQNNEQFF.

V is TRBV30 and J is TRBJ2-2; 9 bases agree with TRBD1. Losses at the gene ends were 6 bases for V and 5 bases for J; bases not matched to a gene: 10. This CDR3 contains 15 residues. CDR1 GTSNPN and CDR2 SVGIG come from the germline V gene (reference sequence). The DNA of the CDR3 is TGTGCCTGCCGGTCTAGGACAGGGGTAACCGGGGAGCTGTTTTTT. Translating it yields CACRSRTGVTGELFF.

This chain links TRBV4-2 with TRBJ1-5, with 9 bases matching TRBD1. The V gene end was trimmed by 4 bases and the J gene end by 4 bases; junction bases not matched to a gene: 2. The CDR3 sequence is 14 residues long. The germline CDR1 and CDR2 sequences are LGHNA and YNFKEQ. CDR3 nucleotide sequence: TGTGCCAGCAGCCGAGGACAGGGGAATCAGCCCCAGCATTTT. The encoded protein is CASSRGQGNQPQHF.

The rearrangement uses TRBV5-1 and TRBJ2-7; 13 bases agree with TRBD2. V lost 10 bases and J lost 3; bases outside the gene matches: 7. There are 14 residues in the CDR3. CDR1 and CDR2 (germline): SGHRS, YFSETQ. The CDR3 DNA follows: TGCGCCTCCGGGACTAGCGGGATCTACTACGAGCAGTACTTC. Translating gives CASGTSGIYYEQYF.

Remarks on this clone: A far more abundant clone sits one base away, making this likely a read error. Different DNA sequences within this sample yield the same CDR3. This sequence joins TRBV6-6 and TRBJ1-1, with D unresolved. Germline V gene data show CDR1 as MNHNY and CDR2 as SVGAGI (reference sequence). This CDR3 is 12 amino acids long. The CDR3 is CASSSMNTEAFF. The DNA for the CDR3 is TGTGCCAGTAGTTCAATGAACACTGAAGCTTTCTTT.